The following is a TCR beta chain sequence with its context. Antigen unknown. Germline CDR1 MGHRA, CDR2 YSYEKL. The CDR3 extends over 15 amino acids. V lost 4 bases and J lost 0, with 10 bases in between. This entry is derived from a study of shared clonotypes between healthy human individuals. Study as a whole: Three plates were used per donor for CD4 naive, three for CD4 memory, two for CD8 naive and one for CD8 memory.

Findings and limits, study-wide: Naive CD4 clonotypes overlapped across a few donors at approximately 5.5%.

The naive CD8 fraction comprised CD45RO-negative cells positively selected for CCR7 and excluded terminally differentiated effector memory CD45RA+ cells. The assay ran at deep level. Source study methods: ImmunoSEQ supplied junction-only sequences lacking quality scores, so filtering was different. The protocol was immunoSEQ multiplex PCR, while the TCRdb copy is restricted to in-frame clones and leaves out a portion. V, J and clone size reflect that table, while D and trimming were determined from the DNA. The sample lists about 2.1 million clones; 93% were seen once. The sequenced material came from naive CD8+ T cells from PBMCs. The chain uses TRBV4-1 and TRBJ1-3; D is unresolved. The sequence was collected from a man between 18 and 29 years old in good health. Some clones in this sample may be carry-over from other donors' samples. DNA for the CDR3: TGCGCCAGCAGCCCCACAGCGAGCTCTGGAAACACCATATATTTT. Protein sequence: CASSPTASSGNTIYF.